This T cell receptor (beta chain) appears in the sequencing data of a study of Graves' ophthalmopathy and Graves' hyperthyroidism. The sample holds a few counts of this clonotype. Germline V lookup: CDR1 SGHAT, CDR2 FQNNGV. V lost 2 bases and J lost 5, with 9 bases in between. This CDR3 is built from 13 residues. Amplified TCR beta CDR3 regions were obtained using RNA transcripts as template. HTBI primers served in a first-round RT-PCR, which a second-round multiplex PCR followed. TCRdb called the multiplex PCR reads again in MiXCR, with one record for every CDR3 protein. In the table there are over 650,000 distinct CDR3 sequences, roughly 41% of which are singletons. Other autoimmune diseases, uncontrolled infections, pregnancy or lactation ruled patients out of participation.

The sequence was obtained from an adult man with Graves' ophthalmopathy. The material sequenced was peripheral blood. V and J are TRBV11-2 and TRBJ1-1; D gene unclear. Here the CDR3 reads CASSLMRETEAFF. The CDR3 coding sequence is TGTGCCAGCAGCTTAATGCGGGAGACTGAAGCTTTCTTT.